This T cell receptor (beta chain) was documented in a study of blood T cell repertoires in COVID-19. The CDR3 is 16 amino acids. From germline, CDR1 is LNHDA and CDR2 SQIVND (reference sequence). V was clipped by 4 bases and J by 9 bases; unmatched bases: 12. Sequencing used immunoSEQ multiplex PCR; TCRdb keeps in-frame clones, though not all of them. The sample records approximately 220,000 clones, 81% being singletons. The TCR sequence derives from a woman aged 80 or over with acute or convalescent COVID-19. The sequenced sample was peripheral blood. V usage is TRBV19 and J usage is TRBJ2-1; 10 nucleotides align to TRBD2. Here the CDR3 DNA reads TGTGCCAGTAGTACACGACCTAGCGGGAGCGGCAGTGAGCAGTTCTTC. It specifies CASSTRPSGSGSEQFF.